The 18 T cell receptor beta chains below were found in one sample sequenced in a study of T cells after yellow fever vaccination. MiXCR, run by TCRdb on the 5' RACE reads, gives a single entry per CDR3 protein. The table lists 350,000 to 450,000 distinct CDR3 sequences, 6.2% of them singletons, with about 15% in the top ten. Sequencing used PBMCs, obtained 5 days after the yellow fever booster vaccination. The source is a man aged 25 to 45 who received the YFV17D yellow fever vaccine.

The rearrangement joins TRBV5-1 to TRBJ1-1, with TRBD1 matching over 9 bases. CDR1 is SGHRS and CDR2 is YFSETQ in the germline V gene. The V gene end was trimmed by 4 bases and the J gene end by 1 base; junction bases not matched to a gene: 5. The length of the CDR3 is 15 residues. The CDR3 region is CASSTRQGENTEAFF. As DNA, the CDR3 is TGCGCCAGCAGCACCCGACAGGGGGAGAACACTGAAGCTTTCTTT.

This clonotype was recorded many times. V and J are TRBV6-2 or TRBV6-3 and TRBJ2-5; D unclear. V lost 0 bases and J 2 bases, leaving 7 bases between the germline ends. This CDR3 spans 14 amino acids. CDR1 is MNHEY and CDR2 is SVGEGT in the germline V gene. CDR3 nucleotides: TGTGCCAGCAGTTACTCGACCTATCAAGAGACCCAGTACTTC. This encodes CASSYSTYQETQYF.

This clonotype was detected only a few times. In DNA form, the CDR3 reads TGCAGTGCTAGAGATCGACACAGTCCCTCTGGGGCCAACGTCCTGACTTTC. Translating it yields CSARDRHSPSGANVLTF. The V call is TRBV20-1, the J call TRBJ2-6; D gene ambiguous. This CDR3 is built from 17 residues. Trimming stripped 0 bases from V and 0 bases from J, with 12 bases between. Germline loops: CDR1 DFQATT, CDR2 SNEGSKA (reference sequence).

The chain has TRBV6-2 or TRBV6-3 and TRBJ2-7; the match to TRBD1 covers 7 bases. Germline V gives CDR1 MNHEY, CDR2 SVGEGT. The CDR3 is made up of 15 amino acids. Unmatched junction bases numbered 8, after V lost 2 bases and J lost 4 bases. CDR3 nucleotide sequence: TGTGCCAGCAGTTACCAGACAGGGCTAATTTACGAGCAGTACTTC. Protein product: CASSYQTGLIYEQYF.

The chain joins TRBV29-1 to TRBJ2-2; D gene unclear. This CDR3 has 12 residues. Trimming stripped 3 bases from V and 6 bases from J, with 8 bases between. Looked up from germline, CDR1 is SQVTM and CDR2 is ANQGSEA. The CDR3: CSVDKGSGELFF. Written as DNA, the CDR3 is TGCAGCGTTGATAAGGGTTCCGGGGAGCTGTTTTTT.

This chain joins TRBV3-1 and TRBJ1-5; D not certain. Germline V gene data show CDR1 as LGHDT and CDR2 as YNNKEL (reference sequence). V was clipped by 11 bases and J by 0 bases, with 17 bases between them. The CDR3 extends over 15 amino acids. This CDR3 reads CASCQDPNSNQPQHF. The CDR3 DNA reads TGTGCCTCCTGCCAAGATCCCAATAGCAATCAGCCCCAGCATTTT. The full variable domain, with the rest looked up from reference TRBV3-1 and TRBJ1-5, is DTAVSQTPKYLVTQMGNDKSIKCEQNLGHDTMYWYKQDSKKFLKIMFSYNNKELIINETVPNRFSPKSPDKAHLNLHINSLELGDSAVYFCASCQDPNSNQPQHFGDGTRLSIL.

This clonotype was counted many times. The DNA for the CDR3 is TGTGCCAGCAGCCATAGCCCCAATGAGCAGTTCTTC. This gives the protein CASSHSPNEQFF. J is TRBJ2-1 and V is TRBV7-9; no firm D call. This CDR3 has 12 residues. Germline loops: CDR1 SEHNR, CDR2 FQNEAQ (reference sequence). V lost 5 bases and J 6 bases, leaving 8 bases between the germline ends.

This clonotype was recorded a few times. The rearrangement joins TRBV5-4 to TRBJ2-3, with 10 bases that match TRBD2. J was trimmed by 4 bases and V by 4 bases; bases with no gene match: 9. In germline, CDR1 is SGHNT, CDR2 YYREEE (reference sequence). The CDR3 runs to 16 residues. The DNA for the CDR3 is TGTGCCAGCAGCCTCGGGACTAGCGTTTGGGCAGATACGCAGTATTTT. This codes for CASSLGTSVWADTQYF.

This clonotype was seen ten or more times. The rearrangement links TRBV20-1 to TRBJ2-2, with TRBD2 identical over 12 bases. Germline CDR1 and CDR2: DFQATT and SNEGSKA (reference sequence). This CDR3 region has 17 residues. V dropped 3 bases and J dropped 2; count of bases not matched to a gene: 7. The DNA for the CDR3 is TGCAGTGCTAGCCTGGCTAGCGGGAGGGGTAACACCGGGGAGCTGTTTTTT. It yields the protein CSASLASGRGNTGELFF.

The V call is TRBV7-2, the J call TRBJ2-2; D uncertain. This CDR3 is built from 14 residues. Germline CDR1 is SGHTA and CDR2 is FQGNSA. Between the trimmed V and J ends, which lost 7 bases and 6 bases, there was a span of 15 bases. In nucleotides, the CDR3 is TGTGCCAGCACCCCCCAGCCGGGCGCCGGGGAGCTGTTTTTT. Translating gives CASTPQPGAGELFF.

This clonotype was detected a few times. V and J are TRBV3-1 and TRBJ2-7; 8 bases are shared with TRBD1. Per the germline V gene, CDR1 is LGHDT and CDR2 is YNNKEL (reference sequence). This CDR3 spans 16 amino acids. V shed 4 bases and J 6 bases; nucleotides not matched to a gene: 14. The CDR3 protein is CASSPTWRQGISEQYF. The CDR3 nucleotides read TGTGCCAGCAGCCCGACGTGGCGACAGGGGATAAGCGAGCAGTACTTC.

This clonotype was counted ten times or more. The chain is built from TRBV7-2 and TRBJ2-7; no firm D call. V dropped 1 base and J dropped 1 base, with 11 bases sitting between them. Germline V gives CDR1 SGHTA, CDR2 FQGNSA. The CDR3 consists of 15 residues. CDR3 bases: TGTGCCAGCAGCTTAGGATATCGGGCATCCTACGAGCAGTACTTC. Amino acid sequence: CASSLGYRASYEQYF.

This clonotype was detected many times. The V call is TRBV7-2, the J call TRBJ2-3; D is unresolved. CDR1 is SGHTA and CDR2 is FQGNSA in the germline V gene. This CDR3 has 13 residues. V was trimmed by 5 bases and J by 1 base, leaving 7 bases between them. The CDR3 reads CASSPSGTDTQYF. The CDR3 DNA is TGTGCCAGCAGCCCATCGGGCACAGATACGCAGTATTTT.

This clonotype appeared a few times. V usage is TRBV20-1 and J usage is TRBJ2-3; 7 bases map to TRBD2. With V trimmed by 5 bases and J by 0 bases, 5 bases remained unmatched. Germline CDR1 and CDR2: DFQATT and SNEGSKA (reference sequence). This CDR3 is 14 amino acids long. DNA for the CDR3: TGCAGTGCTGCAAGTAGCGGGAGCACAGATACGCAGTATTTT. It is translated as CSAASSGSTDTQYF.

Concerning this clonotype: Being one base from a much bigger clone, this may be a read error. The chain couples TRBV29-1 to TRBJ2-4; a weak D match, TRBD2 (5 bases). Germline V gene sequence: CDR1 SQVTM, CDR2 ANQGSEA. This CDR3 comprises 13 residues. The CDR3: CSVHDLAKNTQYF. The CDR3 nucleotides read TGCAGCGTTCATGATCTAGCCAAAAACACTCAGTACTTC.

Only a few counts were recorded for this clonotype. This chain joins TRBV28 and TRBJ2-1; 8 bases are shared with TRBD2. The V gene end was trimmed by 4 bases and the J gene end by 0 bases; junction bases not matched to a gene: 5. Germline CDR1 reads MDHEN; CDR2 reads SYDVKM. This CDR3 has 16 residues. The DNA for the CDR3 is TGTGCCAGCAGTTCAAACAGCGGGAGCTCCTACAATGAGCAGTTCTTC. It codes for CASSSNSGSSYNEQFF.

This clonotype was detected a few times. This sequence joins TRBV6-5 and TRBJ1-3; unclear D gene. The CDR3 extends over 11 amino acids. V dropped 2 bases and J dropped 8 bases, with 4 bases sitting between them. CDR1 is MNHEY, CDR2 SVGAGI, per germline. The chain's CDR3 is CASSYEYTIYF. CDR3 bases: TGTGCCAGCAGTTACGAGTACACCATATATTTT.

The sample holds a few counts of this clonotype. The V gene is TRBV7-2, the J gene TRBJ2-1; D is undetermined. Trimming took 5 bases from V and 0 from J, leaving 14 bases between them. The CDR3 runs 16 residues. Germline lookup yields CDR1 SGHTA and CDR2 FQGNSA. CDR3 nucleotide sequence: TGTGCCAGCAGCCCTCTGGGCGGAGCCTCCTACAATGAGCAGTTCTTC. Translating gives CASSPLGGASYNEQFF. The full variable domain, its missing parts supplied by reference TRBV7-2 and TRBJ2-1, is GAGVSQSPSNKVTEKGKDVELRCDPISGHTALYWYRQSLGQGLEFLIYFQGNSAPDKSGLPSDRFSAERTGGSVSTLTIQRTQQEDSAVYLCASSPLGGASYNEQFFGPGTRLTVL.